The 22 T cell receptor beta chains reported below all come from one sample, sequenced in a study of T-cell reconstitution after alpha-beta-depleted transplantation in children. The library targeted TCRbeta and was prepared with unique molecular identifiers. TCRdb fed the PCR reads into MiXCR, producing one record per CDR3 protein. The data contain some 640,000 distinct CDR3 sequences, about 15% of them singletons. The sample in question was PBMCs from the stem cell graft donor, obtained from the stem cell graft. All receptors derive from a human donor who donated a stem cell graft to a child with acute myeloid leukemia.

The chain recombines TRBV18 with TRBJ2-7, with a possible D match to TRBD2 (5 bases). CDR1 is KGHSH, CDR2 LQKENI, per germline. The germline V and J ends were trimmed by 5 bases and 6 bases, with 20 bases remaining between them. This CDR3 spans 15 amino acids. CDR3: CASSSSPDLLAEQYV. The CDR3, as DNA: TGTGCCAGCTCATCTAGCCCCGATCTTTTGGCCGAGCAGTACGTC.

V and J are TRBV24-1 and TRBJ2-1; 7 positions agree with TRBD2. With 1 base clipped from V and 10 bases from J, the junction kept 12 bases outside the gene matches. The CDR3 loop spans 16 amino acids. Germline lookup yields CDR1 KGHDR and CDR2 SFDVKD. CDR3 in DNA: TGTGCCACCAGTGATTTACGTGGCGGGGGTACCAAAGAGCAGTTCTTC. Translation: CATSDLRGGGTKEQFF.

This clonotype was counted ten times or more. The rearrangement links TRBV20-1 to TRBJ1-6; 9 bases map to TRBD1. The germline CDR1 and CDR2 sequences are DFQATT and SNEGSKA (reference sequence). J lost 10 bases, V lost 6 bases, and 7 bases had no gene match. The CDR3 runs to 13 residues. CDR3 in DNA: TGCAGTGCAAGGACAGGGGAAGAGTCACCCCTCCACTTT. Amino acids: CSARTGEESPLHF.

This clonotype was recorded many times. The chain joins TRBV20-1 to TRBJ1-2; D remains unclear. The CDR3 has 14 residues. V lost 6 bases, J lost 3 bases, and 17 bases lay in between. Germline V gene sequence: CDR1 DFQATT, CDR2 SNEGSKA (reference sequence). Here the CDR3 reads CSAEWRRGDYGYTF. CDR3 bases: TGCAGTGCCGAGTGGAGGAGAGGAGACTATGGCTACACCTTC.

This clonotype was seen at least ten times. The chain recombines TRBV15 with TRBJ2-1, with a possible D match to TRBD1 (6 bases). The CDR3 is 16 residues long. CDR1 is LNHNV, CDR2 YYDKDF, per germline (reference sequence). V lost 0 bases to trimming and J lost 6 bases, with 15 bases between them. CDR3 protein: CATSRERTGKPNEQFF. DNA for the CDR3: TGTGCCACCAGCAGAGAAAGAACAGGGAAGCCCAATGAGCAGTTCTTC.

This clonotype was recorded many times. The rearrangement uses TRBV20-1 and TRBJ2-1; 8 bases are shared with TRBD2. CDR3 size: 14 residues. Unmatched junction bases numbered 7, after V lost 5 bases and J lost 4 bases. Per the germline V gene, CDR1 is DFQATT and CDR2 is SNEGSKA (reference sequence). Here the CDR3 reads CSAPRSGGYNEQFF. For the CDR3, the DNA is TGCAGTGCTCCTAGGTCGGGGGGGTACAATGAGCAGTTCTTC.

This clonotype was seen a few times. The CDR3 region is CASSPAGLVADTQYF. The CDR3 DNA sequence: TGTGCCAGCAGTCCTGCCGGACTAGTTGCAGATACGCAGTATTTT. The chain links TRBV9 to TRBJ2-3; TRBD2 aligns across 7 bases. The CDR3 spans 15 residues. In germline, CDR1 is SGDLS, CDR2 YYNGEE. The V and J ends lost 5 bases and 4 bases, in that order; junction bases with no gene match: 10.

V is TRBV7-2 and J is TRBJ2-2; perhaps TRBD2 as D (6 bases). This CDR3 has 15 residues. The ends were cut back, 5 bases at V and 6 bases at J, with 16 bases in the middle. Germline V gene data show CDR1 as SGHTA and CDR2 as FQGNSA. The CDR3 DNA sequence: TGTGCCAGCAGCACCAGATTGGGGGGATCCGGGGAGCTGTTTTTT. Translated: CASSTRLGGSGELFF.

This clonotype occurred many times. The J gene is TRBJ2-7, the V gene TRBV20-1, with a possible D match to TRBD2 (5 bases). The CDR3 is made up of 12 amino acids. The ends were cut back, 3 bases at V and 0 bases at J, with 6 bases in the middle. The V gene's germline CDR1 is DFQATT and CDR2 SNEGSKA (reference sequence). The CDR3 spells CSASSGSYEQYV. DNA of the CDR3: TGCAGTGCTAGCAGCGGCTCCTACGAGCAGTACGTC.

This clonotype was seen repeatedly, ten times or more. CDR3 bases: TGTGCCAGCAGTTCATCTCCGGGACAGGGCTTTTACGAGCAGTACTTC. It is translated as CASSSSPGQGFYEQYF. V usage is TRBV27 and J usage is TRBJ2-7, with 9 bases that match TRBD1. The V segment lost 4 bases and the J segment 4 bases; nucleotides outside the gene matches: 11. Germline V gene lookup returns CDR1 MNHEY and CDR2 SMNVEV (reference sequence). This CDR3 has 16 amino acids.

This clonotype appeared a few times. This chain joins TRBV7-9 and TRBJ1-2; D gene uncertain. Germline V gene lookup returns CDR1 SEHNR and CDR2 FQNEAQ (reference sequence). This CDR3 spans 12 amino acids. V was shortened by 7 bases and J by 4 bases, with 10 bases between the two germline ends. Here the CDR3 reads CASTDGSYGYTF. CDR3 nucleotides: TGTGCCAGCACCGACGGGAGCTATGGCTACACCTTC.

This clonotype was recorded at least ten times. This rearrangement joins TRBV20-1 to TRBJ2-5; the D gene is possibly TRBD1 (10 bases). V was shortened by 1 base and J by 2 bases, with 29 bases between the two germline ends. This CDR3 is built from 20 residues. Germline V gives CDR1 DFQATT, CDR2 SNEGSKA (reference sequence). The CDR3 sequence is CSARVLYGTGVTSGQETQYF. DNA for the CDR3: TGCAGTGCTAGAGTTCTCTACGGGACAGGGGTGACTAGCGGACAAGAGACCCAGTACTTC.

Note on this clonotype: A much larger clone differs from this one at a single base, so this may be a read error. CDR3 DNA sequence: TGTGCCAGCAGTGATGGGGTCTCTGGAGACACCATATATTTT. Its translation is CASSDGVSGDTIYF. The chain employs TRBV6-1 and TRBJ1-3; D call uncertain. This CDR3 has 14 amino acids. Germline V gene sequence: CDR1 MNHNS, CDR2 SASEGT.

This clonotype was recorded many times. The rearrangement uses TRBV29-1 and TRBJ1-1; D ambiguous. The V and J ends lost 5 bases and 2 bases respectively, with 9 bases between them. The CDR3 covers 12 residues. The germline CDR1 and CDR2 sequences are SQVTM and ANQGSEA. CDR3 in amino acids: CSVSQPNTEAFF. CDR3 coding DNA: TGCAGCGTTTCTCAGCCCAACACTGAAGCTTTCTTT.

The CDR3 region has the DNA TGTGCCATCAGTGAGTCACAAGCGGAAGAGACCCAGTACTTC. Amino acid sequence: CAISESQAEETQYF. The chain couples TRBV10-3 to TRBJ2-5, with D tentatively TRBD2 (5 bases). The germline gives CDR1 ENHRY, CDR2 SYGVKD. The CDR3 length is 14 residues. The ends were cut back, 0 bases at V and 3 bases at J, with 8 bases in the middle.

This chain joins TRBV20-1 and TRBJ2-3; 7 bases align to TRBD1. Germline lookup yields CDR1 DFQATT and CDR2 SNEGSKA (reference sequence). V lost 5 bases to trimming and J lost 3 bases; unmatched junction nucleotides: 8. This CDR3 has 14 residues. CDR3 amino acids: CSAEGGRSTDTQYF. The CDR3 coding sequence is TGCAGTGCTGAAGGGGGCAGAAGTACAGATACGCAGTATTTT.

This clonotype showed up many times. At one end, the junction sequence differs from germline, possibly due to a read error. The chain combines TRBV20-1 with TRBJ2-3; no firm D call. Germline V gene lookup returns CDR1 DFQATT and CDR2 SNEGSKA (reference sequence). The CDR3 contains 15 residues. CDR3 in amino acids: CSAPPGPGRTYTQYF. In DNA form, the CDR3 reads TGCAGTGCTCCTCCCGGCCCCGGGCGCACATATACGCAGTATTTT.

This chain joins TRBV25-1 and TRBJ1-1; weak D call: TRBD1 (5 bases). The CDR3 is made up of 18 amino acids. The ends were cut back, 5 bases at V and 6 bases at J, with 28 bases in the middle. Per the germline V gene, CDR1 is MGHDK and CDR2 is SYGVNS. The CDR3 sequence: CASSFKVLAEGFGPEAFF. In DNA, the CDR3 is TGTGCCAGCAGTTTTAAAGTCCTTGCGGAGGGGTTCGGGCCTGAAGCTTTCTTT.

This clonotype was picked up a small number of times. The chain has TRBV7-2 and TRBJ2-7; D remains ambiguous. Trimming shortened V by 5 bases and J by 4 bases, and 21 bases separated the two germline ends. This CDR3 has 16 residues. Germline assignment: CDR1 SGHTA and CDR2 FQGNSA. This CDR3 is CASSTLGAGTSYEQYF. CDR3 sequence (DNA): TGTGCCAGCAGCACCCTCGGCGCTGGCACCTCTTACGAGCAGTACTTC.

The V gene is TRBV18, the J gene TRBJ2-5; 11 nucleotides align to TRBD1. The CDR3 spans 15 residues. CDR1 is KGHSH, CDR2 LQKENI, per germline. V was pared by 2 bases and J by 3 bases, with 2 bases of the junction left unmatched. The CDR3 region has the DNA TGTGCCAGCTCACCAGTGGGACAGGGGGAAGAGACCCAGTACTTC. The encoded protein is CASSPVGQGEETQYF.

This clonotype was found a few times. The V and J genes are TRBV7-2 and TRBJ2-7, with D possibly being TRBD2 (7 bases). Germline V gene lookup returns CDR1 SGHTA and CDR2 FQGNSA. The CDR3 has 14 residues. Trimming left V 2 bases short and J 3 bases short, with 11 bases between. CDR3 nucleotide sequence: TGTGCCAGCAGCTTACGGGGGGCCCGCTACGAGCAGTACTTC. Its translation: CASSLRGARYEQYF.

The sample holds many counts of this clonotype. The chain is built from TRBV20-1 and TRBJ2-5, with TRBD2 matching 9 bases. In germline, CDR1 is DFQATT, CDR2 SNEGSKA (reference sequence). J was trimmed by 4 bases and V by 0 bases; bases with no gene match: 6. This CDR3 has 15 amino acids. The CDR3 DNA reads as TGCAGTGCTAGAGATCCGCGGGGGGGCCGAGAGACCCAGTACTTC. Residues: CSARDPRGGRETQYF.